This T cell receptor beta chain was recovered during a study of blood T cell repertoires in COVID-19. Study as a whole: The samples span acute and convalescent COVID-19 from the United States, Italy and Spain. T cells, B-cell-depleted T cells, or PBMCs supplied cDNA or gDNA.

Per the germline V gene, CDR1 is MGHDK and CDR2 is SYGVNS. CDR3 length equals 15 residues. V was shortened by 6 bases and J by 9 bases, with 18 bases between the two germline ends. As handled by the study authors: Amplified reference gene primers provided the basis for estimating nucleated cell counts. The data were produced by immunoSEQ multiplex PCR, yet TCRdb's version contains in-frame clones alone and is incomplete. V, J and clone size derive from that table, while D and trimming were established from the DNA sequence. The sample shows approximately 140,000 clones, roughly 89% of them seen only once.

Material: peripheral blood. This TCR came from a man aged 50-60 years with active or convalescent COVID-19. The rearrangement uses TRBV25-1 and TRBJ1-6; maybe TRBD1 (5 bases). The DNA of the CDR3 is TGTGCCAGCAGGATTAGTCGCGGGGGAAGTTCACCCCTCCACTTT. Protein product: CASRISRGGSSPLHF. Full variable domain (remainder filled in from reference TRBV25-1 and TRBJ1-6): EADIYQTPRYLVIGTGKKITLECSQTMGHDKMYWYQQDPGMELHLIHYSYGVNSTEKGDLSSESTVSRIRTEHFPLTLESARPSHTSQYLCASRISRGGSSPLHFGNGTRLTVT.